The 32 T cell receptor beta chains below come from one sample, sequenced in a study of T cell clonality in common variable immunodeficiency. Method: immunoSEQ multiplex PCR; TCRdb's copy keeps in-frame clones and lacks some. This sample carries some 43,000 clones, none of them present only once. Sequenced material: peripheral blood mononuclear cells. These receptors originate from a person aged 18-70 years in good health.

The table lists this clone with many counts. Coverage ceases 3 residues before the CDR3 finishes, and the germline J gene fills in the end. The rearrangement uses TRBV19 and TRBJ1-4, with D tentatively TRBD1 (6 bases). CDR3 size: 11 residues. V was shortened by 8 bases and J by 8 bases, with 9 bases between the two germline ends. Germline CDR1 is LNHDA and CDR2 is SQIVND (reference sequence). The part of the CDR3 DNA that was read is TGTGCCAGTGGGGGGGGCGAAAAA. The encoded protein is CASGGGEK. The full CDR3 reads CASGGGEKLFF.

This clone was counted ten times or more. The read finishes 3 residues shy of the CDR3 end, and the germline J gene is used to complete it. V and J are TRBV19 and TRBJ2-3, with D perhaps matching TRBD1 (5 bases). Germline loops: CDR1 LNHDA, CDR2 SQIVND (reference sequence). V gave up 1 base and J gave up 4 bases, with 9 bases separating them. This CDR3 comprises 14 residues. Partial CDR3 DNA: TGTGCCAGTAGTATAGGGGGCCGTGCAGATACG. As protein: CASSIGGRADT. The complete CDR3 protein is CASSIGGRADTQYF.

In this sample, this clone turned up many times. CDR3 DNA (partial): TGTGCCAGCAGTTTAAGGGTAGAGGGGACC. Its protein product is CASSLRVEGT. The whole CDR3 protein is CASSLRVEGTQYF. This sequence joins TRBV12-3 or TRBV12-4 and TRBJ2-5; possible D gene TRBD2, 5 bases. The read halts 3 residues ahead of the CDR3 end, with the missing end drawn from the germline J gene. This CDR3 has 13 residues. V lost 2 bases and J 7 bases, leaving 11 bases between the germline ends.

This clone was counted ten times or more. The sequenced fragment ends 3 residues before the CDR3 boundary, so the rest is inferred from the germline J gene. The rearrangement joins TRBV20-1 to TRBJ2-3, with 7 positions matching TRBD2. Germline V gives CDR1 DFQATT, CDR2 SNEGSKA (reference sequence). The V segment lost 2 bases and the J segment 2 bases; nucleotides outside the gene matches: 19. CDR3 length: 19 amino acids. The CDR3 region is CSARRLAESAGRITDTQYF. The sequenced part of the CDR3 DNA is TGCAGTGCTAGACGGCTAGCGGAGTCGGCCGGCAGGATCACAGATACG.

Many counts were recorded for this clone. CDR3 loop: CASSQGDRNIQYF. Incomplete CDR3 DNA: TGTGCCAGCAGCCAAGGGGACAGAAACATT. V usage is TRBV2 and J usage is TRBJ2-4; TRBD1 aligns across 7 bases. The observed sequence ends 3 residues before the CDR3 terminus, with the missing tail filled in from the germline J gene. The germline gives CDR1 SNHLY, CDR2 FYNNEI. The CDR3 spans 13 residues. The junction had 5 bases not matched to a gene; V was cut back by 6 bases and J by 6 bases.

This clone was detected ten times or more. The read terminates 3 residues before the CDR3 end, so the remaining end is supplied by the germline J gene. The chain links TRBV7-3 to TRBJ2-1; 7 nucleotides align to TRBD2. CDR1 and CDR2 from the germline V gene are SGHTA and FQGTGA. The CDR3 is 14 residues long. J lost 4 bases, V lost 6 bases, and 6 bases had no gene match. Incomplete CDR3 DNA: TGTGCCAGCAGTCCTAGCGGAGGTTACAATGAG. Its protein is CASSPSGGYNE. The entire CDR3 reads CASSPSGGYNEQFF. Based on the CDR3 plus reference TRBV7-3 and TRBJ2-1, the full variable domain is GAGVSQTPSNKVTEKGKYVELRCDPISGHTALYWYRQSLGQGPEFLIYFQGTGAADDSGLPNDRFFAVRPEGSVSTLKIQRTERGDSAVYLCASSPSGGYNEQFFGPGTRLTVL.

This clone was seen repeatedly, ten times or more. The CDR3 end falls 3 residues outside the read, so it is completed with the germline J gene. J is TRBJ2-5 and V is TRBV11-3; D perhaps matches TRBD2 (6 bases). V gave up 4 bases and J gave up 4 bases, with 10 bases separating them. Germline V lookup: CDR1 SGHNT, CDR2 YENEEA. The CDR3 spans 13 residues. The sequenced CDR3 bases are TGTGCCAGCAGCTCGGGACTGTTAGAGACC. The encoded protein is CASSSGLLET. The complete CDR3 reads CASSSGLLETQYF.

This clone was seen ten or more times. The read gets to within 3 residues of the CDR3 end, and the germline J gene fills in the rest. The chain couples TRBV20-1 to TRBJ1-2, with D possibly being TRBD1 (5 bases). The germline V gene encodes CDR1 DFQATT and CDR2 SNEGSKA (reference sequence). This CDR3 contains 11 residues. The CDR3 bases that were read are TGCAGTGCTAGGATACGACAGGGC. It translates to CSARIRQG. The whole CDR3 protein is CSARIRQGYTF.

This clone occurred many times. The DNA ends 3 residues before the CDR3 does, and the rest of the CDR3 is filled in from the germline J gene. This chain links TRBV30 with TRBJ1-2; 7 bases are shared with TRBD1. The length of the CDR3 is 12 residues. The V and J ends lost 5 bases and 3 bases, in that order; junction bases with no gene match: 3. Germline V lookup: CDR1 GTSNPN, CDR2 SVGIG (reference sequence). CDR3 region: CAWSGTDYGYTF. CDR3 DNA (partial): TGTGCCTGGTCCGGGACAGACTATGGC.

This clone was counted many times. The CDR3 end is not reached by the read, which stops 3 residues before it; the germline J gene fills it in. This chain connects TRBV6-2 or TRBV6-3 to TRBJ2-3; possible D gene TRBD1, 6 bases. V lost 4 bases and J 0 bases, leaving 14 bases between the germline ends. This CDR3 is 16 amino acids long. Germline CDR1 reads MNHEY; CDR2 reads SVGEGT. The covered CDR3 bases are TGTGCCAGCAGTTCCGATCAGGGACATAGCACAGATACG. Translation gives CASSSDQGHSTDT. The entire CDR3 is CASSSDQGHSTDTQYF.

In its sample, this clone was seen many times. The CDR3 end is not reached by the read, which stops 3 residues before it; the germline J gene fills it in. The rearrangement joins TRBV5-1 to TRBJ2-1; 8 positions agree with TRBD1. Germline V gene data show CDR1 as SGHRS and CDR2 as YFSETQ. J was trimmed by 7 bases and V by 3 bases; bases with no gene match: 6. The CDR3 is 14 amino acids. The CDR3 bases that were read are TGCGCCAGCAGCTCTCAGGGGGCCGGAAATGAG. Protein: CASSSQGAGNE. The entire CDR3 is CASSSQGAGNEQFF.

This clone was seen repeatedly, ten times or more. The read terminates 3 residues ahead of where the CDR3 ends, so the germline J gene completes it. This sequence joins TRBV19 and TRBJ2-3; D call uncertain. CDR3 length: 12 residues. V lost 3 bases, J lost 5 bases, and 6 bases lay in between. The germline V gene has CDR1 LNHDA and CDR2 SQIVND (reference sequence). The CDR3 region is CASSISGDTQYF. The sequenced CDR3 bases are TGTGCCAGTAGTATTTCCGGAGATACG.

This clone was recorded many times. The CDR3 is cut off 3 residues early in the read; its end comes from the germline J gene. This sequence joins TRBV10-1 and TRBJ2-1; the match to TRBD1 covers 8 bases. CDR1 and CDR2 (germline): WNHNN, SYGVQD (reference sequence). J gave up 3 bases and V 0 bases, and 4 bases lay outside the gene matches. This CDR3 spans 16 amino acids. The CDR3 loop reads CASSESTGEVYNEQFF. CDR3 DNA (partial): TGCGCCAGCAGTGAGTCGACAGGGGAAGTCTACAATGAG.

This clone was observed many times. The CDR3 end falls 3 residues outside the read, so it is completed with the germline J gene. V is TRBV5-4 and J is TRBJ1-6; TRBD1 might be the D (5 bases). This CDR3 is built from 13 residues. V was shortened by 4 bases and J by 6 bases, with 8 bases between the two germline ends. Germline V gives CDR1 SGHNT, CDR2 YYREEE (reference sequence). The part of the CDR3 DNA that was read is TGTGCCAGCAGCCCAGGGAGTAATTCACCC. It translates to CASSPGSNSP. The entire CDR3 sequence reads CASSPGSNSPLHF.

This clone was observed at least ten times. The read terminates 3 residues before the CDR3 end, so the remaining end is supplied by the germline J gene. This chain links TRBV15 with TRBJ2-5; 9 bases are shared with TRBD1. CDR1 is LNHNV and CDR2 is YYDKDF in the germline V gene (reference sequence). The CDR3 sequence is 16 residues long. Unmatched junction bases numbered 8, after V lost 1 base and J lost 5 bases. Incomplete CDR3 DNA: TGTGCCACCAGCAGAGTAAGGGACAGGGATTGGGAGACC. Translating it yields CATSRVRDRDWET. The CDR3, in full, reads CATSRVRDRDWETQYF.

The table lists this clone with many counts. The CDR3 DNA, read in part, is TGTGCCAGCAGCCCGCAGGGCCATAATTCACCC. This sequence encodes CASSPQGHNSP. The CDR3 reads in full as CASSPQGHNSPLHF. The V gene is TRBV2, the J gene TRBJ1-6; a possible D gene is TRBD1 (5 bases). The CDR3 goes on 3 residues after the read ends, and that part is filled in from the germline J gene. Germline V CDR1 and CDR2: SNHLY, FYNNEI. Trimming pared 6 bases from V and 5 bases from J, leaving 11 bases between. The CDR3 runs 14 residues.

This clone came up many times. The CDR3 sequence: CSARDFYEQYF. CDR3 DNA (partial): TGCAGTGCTAGGGACTTCTACGAG. The chain links TRBV20-1 to TRBJ2-7, with a tentative D call TRBD2 (5 bases). Read sequence stops 3 residues before the CDR3 end, and the germline J gene provides the missing end. Germline V gene sequence: CDR1 DFQATT, CDR2 SNEGSKA (reference sequence). The V gene lost 3 bases and the J gene lost 3 bases, with 6 bases spanning the gap. This CDR3 is built from 11 residues.

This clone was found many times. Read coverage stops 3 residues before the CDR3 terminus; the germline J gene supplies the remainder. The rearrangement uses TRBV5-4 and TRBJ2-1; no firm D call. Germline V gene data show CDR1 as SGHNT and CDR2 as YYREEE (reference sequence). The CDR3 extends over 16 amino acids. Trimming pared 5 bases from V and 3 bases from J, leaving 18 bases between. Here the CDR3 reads CASSFPSTGYYNEQFF. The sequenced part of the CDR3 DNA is TGTGCCAGCAGTTTTCCTTCGACTGGTTACTACAATGAG.

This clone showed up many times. CDR3 bases read: TGCAGCGTTGAAGAACTAGAAGATACG. Translation: CSVEELEDT. The CDR3 in full is CSVEELEDTQYF. This rearrangement joins TRBV29-1 to TRBJ2-3, with D tentatively TRBD2 (5 bases). The read finishes 3 residues shy of the CDR3 end, and the germline J gene is used to complete it. CDR3 size: 12 residues. CDR1 and CDR2 from the germline V gene are SQVTM and ANQGSEA. The V end was cut by 0 bases, the J end by 5 bases, with 6 bases between.

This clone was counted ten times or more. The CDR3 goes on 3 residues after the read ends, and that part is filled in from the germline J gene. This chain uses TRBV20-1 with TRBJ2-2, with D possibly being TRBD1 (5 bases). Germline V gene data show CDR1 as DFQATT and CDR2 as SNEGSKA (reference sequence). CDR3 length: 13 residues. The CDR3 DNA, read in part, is TGCAGTGCTCCTGTCCAGGGCGGAGAAAAG. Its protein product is CSAPVQGGEK. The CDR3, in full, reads CSAPVQGGEKLFF.

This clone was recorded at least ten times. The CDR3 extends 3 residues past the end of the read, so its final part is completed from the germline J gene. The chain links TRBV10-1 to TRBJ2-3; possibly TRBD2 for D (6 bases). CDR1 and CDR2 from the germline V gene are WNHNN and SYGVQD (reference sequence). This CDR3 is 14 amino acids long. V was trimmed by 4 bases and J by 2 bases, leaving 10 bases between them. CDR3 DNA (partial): TGCGCCAGCAGTGGGGACTCCCACACAGATACG. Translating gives CASSGDSHTDT. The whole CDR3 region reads CASSGDSHTDTQYF.

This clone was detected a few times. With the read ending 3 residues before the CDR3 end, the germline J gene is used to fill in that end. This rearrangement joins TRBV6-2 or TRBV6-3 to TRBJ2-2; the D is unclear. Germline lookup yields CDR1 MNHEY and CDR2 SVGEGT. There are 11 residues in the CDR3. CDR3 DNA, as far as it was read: TGTGCCAGCAGTTTCGGTTCCACG. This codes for CASSFGST. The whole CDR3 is CASSFGSTLFF.

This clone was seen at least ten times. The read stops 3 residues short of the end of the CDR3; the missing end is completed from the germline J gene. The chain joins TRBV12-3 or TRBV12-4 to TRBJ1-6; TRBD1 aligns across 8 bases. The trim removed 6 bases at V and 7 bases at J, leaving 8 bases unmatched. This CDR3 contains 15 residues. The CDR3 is CASSRDRRGNSPLHF. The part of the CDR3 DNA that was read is TGTGCCAGCAGCCGGGACAGGCGGGGAAATTCACCC.

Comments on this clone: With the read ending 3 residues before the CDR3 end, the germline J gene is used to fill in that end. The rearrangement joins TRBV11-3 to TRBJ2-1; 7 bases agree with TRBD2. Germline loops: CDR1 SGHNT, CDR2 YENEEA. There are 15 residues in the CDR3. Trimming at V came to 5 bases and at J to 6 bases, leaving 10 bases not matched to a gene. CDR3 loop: CASSLWGGSGNEQFF. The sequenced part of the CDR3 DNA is TGTGCCAGCAGCCTTTGGGGGGGTTCTGGCAATGAG.

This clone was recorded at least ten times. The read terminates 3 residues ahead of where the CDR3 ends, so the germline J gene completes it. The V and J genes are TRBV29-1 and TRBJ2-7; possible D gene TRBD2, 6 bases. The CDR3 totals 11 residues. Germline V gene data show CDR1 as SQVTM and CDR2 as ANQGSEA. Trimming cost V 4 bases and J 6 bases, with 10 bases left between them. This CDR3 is CSVAPGGEQYF. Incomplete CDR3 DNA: TGCAGCGTTGCCCCCGGGGGCGAG.

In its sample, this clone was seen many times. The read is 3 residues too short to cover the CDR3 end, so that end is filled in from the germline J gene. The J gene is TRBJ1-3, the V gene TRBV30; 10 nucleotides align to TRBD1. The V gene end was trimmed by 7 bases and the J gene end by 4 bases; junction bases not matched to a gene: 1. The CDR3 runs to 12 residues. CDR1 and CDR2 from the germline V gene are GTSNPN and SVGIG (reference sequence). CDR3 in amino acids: CASDRGGNTIYF. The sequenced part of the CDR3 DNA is TGTGCCTCGGACAGGGGGGGAAACACC.

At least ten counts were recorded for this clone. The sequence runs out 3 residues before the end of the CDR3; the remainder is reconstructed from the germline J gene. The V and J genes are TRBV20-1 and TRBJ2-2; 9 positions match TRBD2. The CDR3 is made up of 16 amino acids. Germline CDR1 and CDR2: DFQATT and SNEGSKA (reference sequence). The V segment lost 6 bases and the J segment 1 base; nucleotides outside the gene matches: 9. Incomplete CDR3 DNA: TGCAGTGCCCGAAAGGTAGCGGGGGTGAACACCGGGGAG. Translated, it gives CSARKVAGVNTGE. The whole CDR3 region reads CSARKVAGVNTGELFF.

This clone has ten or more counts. The CDR3 sequence: CASSPGTTYPQETQYF. The sequenced CDR3 bases are TGTGCCAGTAGCCCCGGGACTACCTACCCTCAAGAGACC. V is TRBV19 and J is TRBJ2-5; 7 nucleotides agree with TRBD2. The CDR3 goes on 3 residues after the read ends, and that part is filled in from the germline J gene. The ends lost 6 bases at V and 2 bases at J; junction bases unmatched: 12. Germline CDR1 and CDR2: LNHDA and SQIVND (reference sequence). The CDR3 runs to 16 residues. The variable domain in full, completed from reference TRBV19 and TRBJ2-5, reads DGGITQSPKYLFRKEGQNVTLSCEQNLNHDAMYWYRQDPGQGLRLIYYSQIVNDFQKGDIAEGYSVSREKKESFPLTVTSAQKNPTAFYLCASSPGTTYPQETQYFGPGTRLLVL.

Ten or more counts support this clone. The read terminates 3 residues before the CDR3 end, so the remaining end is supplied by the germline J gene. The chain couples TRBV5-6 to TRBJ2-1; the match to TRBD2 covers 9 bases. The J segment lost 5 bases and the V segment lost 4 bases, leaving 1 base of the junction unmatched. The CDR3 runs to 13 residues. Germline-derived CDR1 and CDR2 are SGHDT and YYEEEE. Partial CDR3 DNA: TGTGCCAGCAGCCGGACTAGCGACAATGAG. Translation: CASSRTSDNE. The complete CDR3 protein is CASSRTSDNEQFF.

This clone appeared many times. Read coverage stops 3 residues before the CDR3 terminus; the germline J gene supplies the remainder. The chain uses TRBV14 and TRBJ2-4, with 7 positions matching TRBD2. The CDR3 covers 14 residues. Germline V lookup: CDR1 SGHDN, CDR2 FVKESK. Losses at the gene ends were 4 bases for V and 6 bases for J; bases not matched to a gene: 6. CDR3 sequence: CASSPRDYRNIQYF. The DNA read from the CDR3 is TGTGCCAGCAGCCCCCGGGACTATCGAAACATT. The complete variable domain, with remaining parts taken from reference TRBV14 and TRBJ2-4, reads EAGVTQFPSHSVIEKGQTVTLRCDPISGHDNLYWYRRVMGKEIKFLLHFVKESKQDESGMPNNRFLAERTGGTYSTLKVQPAELEDSGVYFCASSPRDYRNIQYFGAGTRLSVL.

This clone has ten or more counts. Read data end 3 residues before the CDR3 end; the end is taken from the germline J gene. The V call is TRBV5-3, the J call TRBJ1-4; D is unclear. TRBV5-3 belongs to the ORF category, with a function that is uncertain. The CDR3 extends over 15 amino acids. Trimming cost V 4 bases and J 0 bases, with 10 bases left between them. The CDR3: CARSPEGATNEKLFF. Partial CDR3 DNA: TGTGCCAGAAGCCCCGAGGGTGCAACTAATGAAAAA.

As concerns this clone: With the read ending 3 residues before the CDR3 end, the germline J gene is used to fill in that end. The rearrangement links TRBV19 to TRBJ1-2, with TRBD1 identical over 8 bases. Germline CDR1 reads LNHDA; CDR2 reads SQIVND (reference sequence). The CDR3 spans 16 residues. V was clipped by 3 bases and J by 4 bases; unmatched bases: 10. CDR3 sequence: CASSISPDRAPYGYTF. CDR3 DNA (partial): TGTGCCAGTAGTATTTCCCCGGACAGGGCGCCCTATGGC.